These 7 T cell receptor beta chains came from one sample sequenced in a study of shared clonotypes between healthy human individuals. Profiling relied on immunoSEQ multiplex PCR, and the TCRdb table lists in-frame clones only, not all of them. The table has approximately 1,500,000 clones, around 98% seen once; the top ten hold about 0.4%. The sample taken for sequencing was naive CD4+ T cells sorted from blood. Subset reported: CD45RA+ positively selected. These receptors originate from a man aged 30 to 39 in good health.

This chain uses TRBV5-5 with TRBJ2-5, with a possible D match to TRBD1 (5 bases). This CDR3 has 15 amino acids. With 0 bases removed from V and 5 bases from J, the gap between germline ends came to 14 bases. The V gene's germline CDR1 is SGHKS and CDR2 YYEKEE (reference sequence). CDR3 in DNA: TGTGCCAGCAGCTTGGGGCAGGGTTTTTCGGAGACCCAGTACTTC. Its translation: CASSLGQGFSETQYF.

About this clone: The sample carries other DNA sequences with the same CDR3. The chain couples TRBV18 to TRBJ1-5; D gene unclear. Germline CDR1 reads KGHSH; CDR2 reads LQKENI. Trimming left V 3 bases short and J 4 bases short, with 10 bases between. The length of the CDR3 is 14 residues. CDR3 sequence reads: CASSPTDNNQPQHF. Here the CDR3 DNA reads TGTGCCAGCTCACCGACGGATAATAATCAGCCCCAGCATTTT.

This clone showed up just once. CDR3 residues: CASSQVGDLSKPYF. CDR3 nucleotide sequence: TGCGCCAGCAGCCAAGTCGGTGACCTATCGAAACCGTACTTC. V is TRBV4-1 and J is TRBJ2-4; no definite D call. Germline lookup yields CDR1 MGHRA and CDR2 YSYEKL. Trimming pared 1 base from V and 15 bases from J, leaving 19 bases between. The CDR3 has 14 residues.

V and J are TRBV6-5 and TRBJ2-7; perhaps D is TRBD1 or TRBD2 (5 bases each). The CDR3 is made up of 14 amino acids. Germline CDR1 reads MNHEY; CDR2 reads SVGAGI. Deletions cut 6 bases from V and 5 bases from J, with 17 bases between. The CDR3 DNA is TGTGCCAGCAGCCCCGGGGCAGGGTTCCACGAGCAGTACTTC. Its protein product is CASSPGAGFHEQYF.

Here the CDR3 reads CAWSVDRSGYGYTF. In DNA form, the CDR3 reads TGTGCCTGGAGTGTAGACAGGAGCGGCTATGGCTACACCTTC. The rearrangement uses TRBV30 and TRBJ1-2; D possibly corresponds to TRBD1 (6 bases). The V end was cut by 0 bases, the J end by 4 bases, with 12 bases between. Per germline, CDR1 GTSNPN and CDR2 SVGIG (reference sequence). This CDR3 is built from 14 residues. Drawing the rest from reference TRBV30 and TRBJ1-2, the complete variable domain is SQTIHQWPATLVQPVGSPLSLECTVEGTSNPNLYWYRQAAGRGLQLLFYSVGIGQISSEVPQNLSASRPQDRQFILSSKKLLLSDSGFYLCAWSVDRSGYGYTFGSGTRLTVV.

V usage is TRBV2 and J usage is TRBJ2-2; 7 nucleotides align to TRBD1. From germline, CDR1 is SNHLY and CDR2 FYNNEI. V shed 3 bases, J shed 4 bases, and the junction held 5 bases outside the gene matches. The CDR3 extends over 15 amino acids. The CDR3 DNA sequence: TGTGCCAGCAGTGAGAGGGACAGAAGCACCGGGGAGCTGTTTTTT. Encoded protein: CASSERDRSTGELFF.

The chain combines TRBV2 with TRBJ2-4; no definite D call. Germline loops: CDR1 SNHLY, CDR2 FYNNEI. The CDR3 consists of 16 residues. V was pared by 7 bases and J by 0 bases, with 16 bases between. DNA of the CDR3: TGTGCCAGCACGAAGCAGGCAGTTCTAGCCAAAAACATTCAGTACTTC. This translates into CASTKQAVLAKNIQYF.